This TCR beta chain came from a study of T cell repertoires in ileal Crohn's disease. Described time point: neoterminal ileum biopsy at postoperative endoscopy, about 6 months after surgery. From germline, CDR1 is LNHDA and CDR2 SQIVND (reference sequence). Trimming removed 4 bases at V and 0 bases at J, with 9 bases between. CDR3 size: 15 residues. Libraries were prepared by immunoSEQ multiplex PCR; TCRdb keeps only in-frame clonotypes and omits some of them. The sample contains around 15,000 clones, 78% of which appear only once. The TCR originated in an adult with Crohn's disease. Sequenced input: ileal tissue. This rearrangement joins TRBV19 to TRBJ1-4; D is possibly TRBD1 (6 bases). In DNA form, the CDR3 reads TGTGCCAGTAGTAGGACAGCAACAACTAATGAAAAACTGTTTTTT. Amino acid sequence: CASSRTATTNEKLFF.